The present T cell receptor (beta chain) was sequenced within a study of blood T cell repertoires in COVID-19. Study-wide context: Sources were T cells, B-cell-depleted T cells, or PBMCs; the material itself was cDNA or gDNA.

Authors' data handling: Estimation of nucleated cell counts was performed using reference gene primer amplification. Clones were sequenced by immunoSEQ multiplex PCR, and TCRdb holds only the in-frame ones, with some missing. D and trimming come from the DNA, and the V and J calls and clone size come from that table. Of tens of thousands of clones in the sample, over 75% were seen once. The junction had 18 bases not matched to a gene; V was cut back by 4 bases and J by 6 bases. CDR1 and CDR2 from the germline V gene are LGHDT and YNNKEL (reference sequence). The CDR3 is 19 residues long. Sequenced input: peripheral blood. The V and J genes are TRBV3-1 (or the pseudogene TRBV3-2) and TRBJ2-7; 13 nucleotides line up with TRBD2. The source of this sequence is an older man with active or convalescent COVID-19. DNA of the CDR3: TGTGCCAGCAGCCGCGTACCCTGGACTAGCGGGGGACTTTCTAGCGAGCAGTACTTC. Translated, it gives CASSRVPWTSGGLSSEQYF.